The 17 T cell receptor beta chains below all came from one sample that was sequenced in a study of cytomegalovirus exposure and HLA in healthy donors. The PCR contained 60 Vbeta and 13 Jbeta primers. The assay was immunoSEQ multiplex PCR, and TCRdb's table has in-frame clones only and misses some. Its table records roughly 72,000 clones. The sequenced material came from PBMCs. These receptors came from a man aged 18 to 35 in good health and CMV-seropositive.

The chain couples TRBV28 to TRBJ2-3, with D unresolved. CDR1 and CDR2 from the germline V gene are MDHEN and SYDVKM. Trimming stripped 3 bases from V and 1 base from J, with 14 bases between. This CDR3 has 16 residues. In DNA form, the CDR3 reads TGTGCCAGCAGTTTGGTAGTTTACAGAGGCACAGATACGCAGTATTTT. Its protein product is CASSLVVYRGTDTQYF.

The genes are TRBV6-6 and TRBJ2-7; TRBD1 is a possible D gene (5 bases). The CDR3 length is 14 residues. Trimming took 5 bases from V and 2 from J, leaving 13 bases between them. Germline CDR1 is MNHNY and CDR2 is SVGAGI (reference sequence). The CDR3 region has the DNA TGTGCCAGCAGTCCCCAAGGCAGGGCCTACGAGCAGTACTTC. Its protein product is CASSPQGRAYEQYF.

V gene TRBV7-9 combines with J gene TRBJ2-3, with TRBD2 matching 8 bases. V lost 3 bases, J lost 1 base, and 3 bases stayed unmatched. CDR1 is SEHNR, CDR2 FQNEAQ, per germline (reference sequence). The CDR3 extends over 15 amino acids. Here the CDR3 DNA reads TGTGCCAGCAGCTTTCCGGGGGGGGGCACAGATACGCAGTATTTT. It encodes CASSFPGGGTDTQYF.

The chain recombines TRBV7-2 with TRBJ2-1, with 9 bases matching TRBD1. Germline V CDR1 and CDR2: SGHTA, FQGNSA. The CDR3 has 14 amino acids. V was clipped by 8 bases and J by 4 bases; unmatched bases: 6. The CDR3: CASATGGSYNEQFF. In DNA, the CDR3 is TGTGCCAGCGCAACAGGGGGCTCGTACAATGAGCAGTTCTTC.

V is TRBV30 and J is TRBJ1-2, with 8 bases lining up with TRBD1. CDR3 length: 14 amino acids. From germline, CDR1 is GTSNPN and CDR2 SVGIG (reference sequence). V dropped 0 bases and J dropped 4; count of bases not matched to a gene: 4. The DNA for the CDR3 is TGTGCCTGGAGTGTAGCAGGGGGCAGCTATGGCTACACCTTC. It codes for CAWSVAGGSYGYTF.

The CDR3 loop reads CASSEFSGDYTDTQYF. Written as DNA, the CDR3 is TGCGCCAGCAGTGAATTTAGCGGAGATTACACAGATACGCAGTATTTT. The V and J genes are TRBV10-1 and TRBJ2-3, with a weak D call TRBD2 (6 bases). Per the germline V gene, CDR1 is WNHNN and CDR2 is SYGVQD (reference sequence). This CDR3 is 16 amino acids long. V lost 3 bases and J lost 2, with 15 bases in between.

The CDR3 DNA sequence: TGTGCCAGCAGCGACGACCCGGGGAGGTTGAACACTGAAGCTTTCTTT. Translating it yields CASSDDPGRLNTEAFF. V gene TRBV9 combines with J gene TRBJ1-1; D uncertain. CDR1 is SGDLS and CDR2 is YYNGEE in the germline V gene. Trimming pared 3 bases from V and 0 bases from J, leaving 15 bases between. The CDR3 is 16 residues long.

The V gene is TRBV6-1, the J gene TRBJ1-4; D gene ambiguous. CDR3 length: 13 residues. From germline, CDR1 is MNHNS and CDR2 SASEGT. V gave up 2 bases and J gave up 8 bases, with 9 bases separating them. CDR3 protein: CASSELLEEKLFF. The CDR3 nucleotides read TGTGCCAGCAGTGAACTACTAGAAGAAAAACTGTTTTTT.

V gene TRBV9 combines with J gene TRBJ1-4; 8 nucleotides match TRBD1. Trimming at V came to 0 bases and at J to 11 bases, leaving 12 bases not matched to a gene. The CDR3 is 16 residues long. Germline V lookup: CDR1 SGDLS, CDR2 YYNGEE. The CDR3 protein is CASSVGQGARDGKLFF. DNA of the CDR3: TGTGCCAGCAGCGTAGGGCAGGGGGCGCGTGATGGGAAACTGTTTTTT.

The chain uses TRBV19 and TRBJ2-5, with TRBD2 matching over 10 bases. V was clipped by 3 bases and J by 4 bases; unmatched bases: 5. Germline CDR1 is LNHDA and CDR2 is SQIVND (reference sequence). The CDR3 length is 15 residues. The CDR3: CASSMLAGVGETQYF. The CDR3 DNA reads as TGTGCCAGTAGTATGCTAGCGGGAGTCGGAGAGACCCAGTACTTC.

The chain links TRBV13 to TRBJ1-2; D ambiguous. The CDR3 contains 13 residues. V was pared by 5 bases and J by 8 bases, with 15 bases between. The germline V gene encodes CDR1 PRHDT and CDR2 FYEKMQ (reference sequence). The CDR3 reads CASSLPEADGYTF. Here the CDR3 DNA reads TGTGCCAGCAGCCTCCCTGAGGCAGACGGCTACACCTTC.

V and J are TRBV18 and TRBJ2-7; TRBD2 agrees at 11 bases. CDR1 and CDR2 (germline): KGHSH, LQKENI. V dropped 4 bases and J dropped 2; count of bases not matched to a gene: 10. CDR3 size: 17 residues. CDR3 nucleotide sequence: TGTGCCAGCTCACTAACTAGCGGGAGATTCCCCCCCTACGAGCAGTACTTC. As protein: CASSLTSGRFPPYEQYF. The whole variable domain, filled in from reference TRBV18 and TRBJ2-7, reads NAGVMQNPRHLVRRRGQEARLRCSPMKGHSHVYWYRQLPEEGLKFMVYLQKENIIDESGMPKERFSAEFPKEGPSILRIQQVVRGDSAAYFCASSLTSGRFPPYEQYFGPGTRLTVT.

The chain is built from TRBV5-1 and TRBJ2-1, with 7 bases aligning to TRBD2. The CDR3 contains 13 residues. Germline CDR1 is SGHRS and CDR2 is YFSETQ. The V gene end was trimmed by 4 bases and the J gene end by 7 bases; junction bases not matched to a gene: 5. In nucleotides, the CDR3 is TGCGCCAGCAGCACCTTAGCGGGTAATGAGCAGTTCTTC. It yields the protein CASSTLAGNEQFF.

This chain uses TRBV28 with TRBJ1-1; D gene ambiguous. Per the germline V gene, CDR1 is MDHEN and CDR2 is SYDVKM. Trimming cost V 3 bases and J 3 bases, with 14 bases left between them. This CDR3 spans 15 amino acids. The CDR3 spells CASSFHGGAHTEAFF. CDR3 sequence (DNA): TGTGCCAGCAGTTTTCATGGAGGAGCACACACTGAAGCTTTCTTT.

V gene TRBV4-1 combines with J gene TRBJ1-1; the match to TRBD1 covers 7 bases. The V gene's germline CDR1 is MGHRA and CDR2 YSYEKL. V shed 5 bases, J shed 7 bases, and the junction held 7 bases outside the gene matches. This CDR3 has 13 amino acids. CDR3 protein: CASSFRDRNEAFF. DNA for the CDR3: TGCGCCAGCAGCTTCCGGGACAGAAATGAAGCTTTCTTT.

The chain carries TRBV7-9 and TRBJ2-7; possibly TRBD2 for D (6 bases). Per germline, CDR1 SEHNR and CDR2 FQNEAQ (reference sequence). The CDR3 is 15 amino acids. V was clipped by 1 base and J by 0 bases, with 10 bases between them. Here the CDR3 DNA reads TGTGCCAGCAGCTTAGTGGAGGGCACCTCCTACGAGCAGTACTTC. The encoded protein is CASSLVEGTSYEQYF.

The CDR3 region is CASSLGHSRAEAFF. CDR3 nucleotides: TGTGCCAGCAGTTTGGGGCACTCAAGGGCTGAAGCTTTCTTT. V and J are TRBV28 and TRBJ1-1; TRBD1 is a possible D gene (5 bases). CDR1 and CDR2 from the germline V gene are MDHEN and SYDVKM. V lost 3 bases, J lost 6 bases, and 14 bases lay in between. CDR3 length equals 14 residues.